This TCR beta chain stems from a study of blood T cell repertoires in COVID-19. In the study overall: Italy, Spain and the United States were the sources of the convalescent and acute COVID-19 samples. Nucleic acid was either cDNA or gDNA, and it came from T cells, B-cell-depleted T cells, or PBMCs.

This clone was detected only a few times. Original processing notes: Amplification from reference gene primers served as the basis for estimated nucleated cell counts. Data came from immunoSEQ multiplex PCR; TCRdb stores just in-frame clones and leaves some out. From that table come the V and J calls and clone size; the DNA was used to work out D and trimming. The table includes about 15,000 clones, around 88% detected once. This receptor was obtained from a human donor in a cohort sampled during active COVID-19. The sample consisted of peripheral blood.

CDR3 sequence reads: CASSQGRRGWTNSPLHF. DNA of the CDR3: TGCGCCAGCAGCCAAGGGAGGCGGGGATGGACGAATTCACCCCTCCACTTT. J is TRBJ1-6 and V is TRBV4-1; D is undetermined. V dropped 1 base and J dropped 7 bases, with 17 bases sitting between them. This CDR3 is built from 17 residues. CDR1 is MGHRA and CDR2 is YSYEKL in the germline V gene.